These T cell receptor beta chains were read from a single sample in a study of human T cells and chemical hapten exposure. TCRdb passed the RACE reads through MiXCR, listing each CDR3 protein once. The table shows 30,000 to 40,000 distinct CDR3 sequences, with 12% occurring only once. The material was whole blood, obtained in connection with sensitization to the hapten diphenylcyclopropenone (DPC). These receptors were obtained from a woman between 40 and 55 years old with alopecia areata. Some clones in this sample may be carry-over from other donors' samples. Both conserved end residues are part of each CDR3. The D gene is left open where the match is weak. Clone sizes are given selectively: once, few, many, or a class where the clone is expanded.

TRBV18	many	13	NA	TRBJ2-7	TGTGCCAGCTCACCGGTCAGTAAATACGAGCAGTACTTC	CASSPVSKYEQYF
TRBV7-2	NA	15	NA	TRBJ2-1	TGTGCCAGCAGAATTACTAGAAGCCCCTACAATGAGCAGTTCTTC	CASRITRSPYNEQFF
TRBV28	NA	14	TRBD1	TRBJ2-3	TGTGCCAGCATCTCGGGACAGCTCACAGATACGCAGTATTTT	CASISGQLTDTQYF
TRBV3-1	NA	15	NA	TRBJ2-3	TGTGCCAGCAGCCGTGGAGTGTCCGGCGCAGATACGCAGTATTTT	CASSRGVSGADTQYF
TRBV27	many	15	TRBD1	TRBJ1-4	TGTGCCAGCAGTTTCTCCGGGACAGGGGGCGGAAAACTGTTTTTT	CASSFSGTGGGKLFF
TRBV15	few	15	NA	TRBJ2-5	TGTGCCACCAGCAGAGATTCTCAGATTCGAGAGACCCAGTACTTC	CATSRDSQIRETQYF
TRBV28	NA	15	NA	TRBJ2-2	TGTGCCAGCAGTTTCACCCCTGGGAACACCGGGGAGCTGTTTTTT	CASSFTPGNTGELFF
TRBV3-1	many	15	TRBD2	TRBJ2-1	TGTGCCAGCAGCCAGATGGTGGGGGGGAGGAATGAGCAGTTCTTC	CASSQMVGGRNEQFF
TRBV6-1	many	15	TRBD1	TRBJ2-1	TGTGCCAGCAGTTCCACAGGGGACCCCTACAATGAGCAGTTCTTC	CASSSTGDPYNEQFF
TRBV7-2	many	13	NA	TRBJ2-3	TGTGCCAGCAGTCAAGGGGCCACAGATACGCAGTATTTT	CASSQGATDTQYF
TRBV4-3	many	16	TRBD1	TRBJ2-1	TGCGCCAGCAGCCAAGATCAGGTCAGGGGGACACATGAGCAGTTCTTC	CASSQDQVRGTHEQFF
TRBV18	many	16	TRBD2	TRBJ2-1	TGTGCCAGCTCACCCCAGGGAATGGGACTAAACAATGAGCAGTTCTTC	CASSPQGMGLNNEQFF
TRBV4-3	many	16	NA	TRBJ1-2	TGCGCCAGCAGCCAAGAGGCAGGGGCTGTGAGAAATGGCTACACCTTC	CASSQEAGAVRNGYTF
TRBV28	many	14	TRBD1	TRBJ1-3	TGTGCCAGCAGTTTCGGACAGGGACCAAACACCATATATTTT	CASSFGQGPNTIYF
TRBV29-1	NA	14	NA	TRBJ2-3	TGCAGCGTTGAGCAGGGGCGGATTACAGATACGCAGTATTTT	CSVEQGRITDTQYF
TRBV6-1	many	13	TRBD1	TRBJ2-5	TGTGCCAGCAGTGGACAGGGGTTCGAGACCCAGTACTTC	CASSGQGFETQYF
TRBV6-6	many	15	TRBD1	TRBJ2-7	TGTGCCAGCAGAATTACCGGGACAGGGGGCCGTCAGCAGTACTTC	CASRITGTGGRQQYF
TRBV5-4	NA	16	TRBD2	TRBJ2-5	TGTGCCAGCAGCGTGACTAGCGGGGCTTATTTAGAGACCCAGTACTTC	CASSVTSGAYLETQYF
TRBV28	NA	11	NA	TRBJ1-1	TGTGCCAGCCACATGAACACTGAAGCTTTCTTT	CASHMNTEAFF
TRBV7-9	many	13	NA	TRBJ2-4	TGTGCCAGCAGCTTGGGCCCTGGGGACATTCAGTACTTC	CASSLGPGDIQYF
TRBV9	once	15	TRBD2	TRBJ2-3	TGTGCCAGCAGCGTAACTAGCGGGACCACAGATATGCAGTATTTT	CASSVTSGTTDMQYF
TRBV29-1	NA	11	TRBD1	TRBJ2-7	TGCAGCGTTGTCGGGACAGGGAAGCAGTACTTC	CSVVGTGKQYF
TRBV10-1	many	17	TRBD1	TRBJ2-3	TGCGCCAGCAGTGATCCGGCCGGGACAGGGGGAGCATATACGCAGTATTTT	CASSDPAGTGGAYTQYF
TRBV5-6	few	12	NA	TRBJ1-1	TGTGCCAGCAGCGCCAACAGGGTTGGAGCTTTCTTT	CASSANRVGAFF
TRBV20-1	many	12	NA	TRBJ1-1	TGCAGTGCCCTGCCACTGAACACTGAAGCTTTCTTT	CSALPLNTEAFF
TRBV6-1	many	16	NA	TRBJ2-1	TGTGCCAGCAGTGAACTAGCGCCAGACCCCTACAATGAGCAGTTCTTC	CASSELAPDPYNEQFF
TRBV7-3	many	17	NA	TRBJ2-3	TGTGCCAGCAGCTTAGATCAGCGGGCCGGGAGAACAGATACGCAGTATTTT	CASSLDQRAGRTDTQYF
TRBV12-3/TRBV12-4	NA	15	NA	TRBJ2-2	TGTGCCACCACCCTAGGGGTAGTGAACACCGGGGAGCTGTTTTTT	CATTLGVVNTGELFF
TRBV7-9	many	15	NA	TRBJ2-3	TGTGCCAGCAGCTTAGTTGGACAGAGCACAGATACGCAGTATTTT	CASSLVGQSTDTQYF
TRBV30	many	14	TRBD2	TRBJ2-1	TGTGCCGGGGAGGGGCGGAGCTCCTACAATGAGCAGTTCTTC	CAGEGRSSYNEQFF
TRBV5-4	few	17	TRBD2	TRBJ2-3	TGTGCCAGCAGCTTGGCCCTGGGACTAGCGGGTTTGGATACGCAGTATTTT	CASSLALGLAGLDTQYF
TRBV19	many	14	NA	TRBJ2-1	TGTGCCAGTAGTACAGGGGGGAACTACAATGAGCAGTTCTTC	CASSTGGNYNEQFF
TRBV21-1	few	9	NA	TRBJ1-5	TGTGCCAGCGGGGTTCCCCAGCATTTT	CASGVPQHF
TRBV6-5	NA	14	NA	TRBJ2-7	TGTGCCAGCAGTCCCCGGCCTCTCTCGGACGAGCAGTACTTC	CASSPRPLSDEQYF
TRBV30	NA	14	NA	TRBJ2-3	TGTGCCTGCCCGACAGATGGGACCCCAGATACGCAGTATTTT	CACPTDGTPDTQYF
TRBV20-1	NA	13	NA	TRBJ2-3	TGCAGTGCTCCAGGGGCCGTCACAGATACGCAGTATTTT	CSAPGAVTDTQYF